This is a list of T cell receptor beta chains from one sample in a study of blood T cells in healthy people across ages. MiXCR, applied by TCRdb to the 5' RACE reads, yields one record per CDR3 protein. The sample includes about 400,000 distinct CDR3 sequences, more than 45% of them seen just once. The source material was blood. The receptors shown here come from a man in his 60s in good health. Each CDR3 is given without its conserved first and last residue.

>TRBJ2-7|TRBV10-3
AISPSTSGAPYEQY
>TRBJ1-6|TRBV10-3
AVQGARSPLH
>TRBJ2-7|TRBV5-1
ASSWARGQDEQY
>TRBJ1-2|TRBV20-1
SAIGEHSNYGYT
>TRBJ2-7|TRBV6-1
ASSLRDGGPYEQY
>TRBJ2-5|TRBV29-1
SVLGDGSRSVRAQY
>TRBJ2-1|TRBV6-2/TRBV6-3
ASSPKRGPINEQF
>TRBJ2-1|TRBV19
ASSIGAGGPSDEQF
>TRBJ2-1|TRBV2
ASSERQMYNEQF
>TRBJ2-5|TRBV2
ASSRDRVSVETQY
>TRBJ1-2|TRBV7-2
ASSFRTDNYGYT
>TRBJ2-3|TRBV25-1
ASSDPRVHPADTQY
>TRBJ2-3|TRBV25-1
ASSDGGTDTQY
>TRBJ2-3|TRBV11-2
ASSPSPGYTQY
>TRBJ2-1|TRBV2
ASSEALAGIVQF
>TRBJ2-7|TRBV7-2
ASSLTTGPTYEQY
>TRBJ2-3|TRBV27
ASGRTGTDTQY
>TRBJ1-4|TRBV2
ASRMGGEKLF
>TRBJ2-2|TRBV20-1
SASSEQGSTGELF
>TRBJ2-4|TRBV4-3
ASSQEPGRGKNIQY